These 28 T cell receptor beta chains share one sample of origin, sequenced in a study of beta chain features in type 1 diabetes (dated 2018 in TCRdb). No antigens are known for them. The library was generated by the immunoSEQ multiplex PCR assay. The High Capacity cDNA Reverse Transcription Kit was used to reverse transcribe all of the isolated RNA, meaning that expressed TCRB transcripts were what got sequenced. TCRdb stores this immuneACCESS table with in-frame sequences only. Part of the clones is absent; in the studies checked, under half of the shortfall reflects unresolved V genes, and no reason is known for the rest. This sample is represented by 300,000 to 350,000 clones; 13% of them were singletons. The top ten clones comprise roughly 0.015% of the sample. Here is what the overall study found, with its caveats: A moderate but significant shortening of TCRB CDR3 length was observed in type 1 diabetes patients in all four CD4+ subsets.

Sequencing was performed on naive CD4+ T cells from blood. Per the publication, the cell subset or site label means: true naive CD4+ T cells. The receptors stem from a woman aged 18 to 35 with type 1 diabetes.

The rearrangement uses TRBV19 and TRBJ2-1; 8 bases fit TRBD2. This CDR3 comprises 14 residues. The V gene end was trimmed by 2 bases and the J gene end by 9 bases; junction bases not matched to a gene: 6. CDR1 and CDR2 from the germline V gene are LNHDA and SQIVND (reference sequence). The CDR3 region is CASSIRAGAGEQFF. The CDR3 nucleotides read TGTGCCAGTAGTATAAGAGCGGGAGCTGGTGAGCAGTTCTTC.

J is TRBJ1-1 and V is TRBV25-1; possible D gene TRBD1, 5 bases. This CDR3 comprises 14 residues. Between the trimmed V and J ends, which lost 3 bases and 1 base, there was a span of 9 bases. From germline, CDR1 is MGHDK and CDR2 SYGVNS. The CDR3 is CASSDSGPNTEAFF. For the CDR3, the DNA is TGTGCCAGCAGTGATTCAGGGCCGAACACTGAAGCTTTCTTT.

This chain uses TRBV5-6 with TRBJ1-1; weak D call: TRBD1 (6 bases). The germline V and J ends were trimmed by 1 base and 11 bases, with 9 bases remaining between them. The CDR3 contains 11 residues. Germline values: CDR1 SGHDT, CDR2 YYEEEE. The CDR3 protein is CASSLTGKAFF. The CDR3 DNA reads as TGTGCCAGCAGCTTGACAGGGAAGGCTTTCTTT.

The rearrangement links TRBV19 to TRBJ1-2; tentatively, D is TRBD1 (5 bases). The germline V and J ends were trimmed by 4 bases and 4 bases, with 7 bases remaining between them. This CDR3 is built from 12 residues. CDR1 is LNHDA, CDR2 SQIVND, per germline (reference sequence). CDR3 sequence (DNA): TGTGCCAGTAGTAAAGGGGTCTATGGCTACACCTTC. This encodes CASSKGVYGYTF.

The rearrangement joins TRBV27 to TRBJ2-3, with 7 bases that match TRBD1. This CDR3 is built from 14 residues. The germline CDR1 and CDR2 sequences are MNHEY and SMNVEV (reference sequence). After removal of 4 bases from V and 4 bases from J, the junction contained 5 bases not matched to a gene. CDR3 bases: TGTGCCAGCAGTTGGGGACAGATAGCAGATACGCAGTATTTT. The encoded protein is CASSWGQIADTQYF.

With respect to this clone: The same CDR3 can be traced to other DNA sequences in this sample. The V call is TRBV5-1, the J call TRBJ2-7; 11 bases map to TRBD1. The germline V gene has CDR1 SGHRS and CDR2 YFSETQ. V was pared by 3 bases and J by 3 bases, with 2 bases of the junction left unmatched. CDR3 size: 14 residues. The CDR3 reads CASSSGTGGYEQYF. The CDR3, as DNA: TGCGCCAGCAGCTCGGGGACAGGGGGCTACGAGCAGTACTTC.

The CDR3 DNA follows: TGTGCCAGTAGTATAGCCCCGGACAGGCGACAGACGGAAGCTTTCTTT. As protein: CASSIAPDRRQTEAFF. This chain uses TRBV19 with TRBJ1-1; 7 bases are shared with TRBD1. Germline lookup yields CDR1 LNHDA and CDR2 SQIVND (reference sequence). J gave up 8 bases and V 1 base, and 13 bases lay outside the gene matches. The CDR3 sequence is 16 residues long.

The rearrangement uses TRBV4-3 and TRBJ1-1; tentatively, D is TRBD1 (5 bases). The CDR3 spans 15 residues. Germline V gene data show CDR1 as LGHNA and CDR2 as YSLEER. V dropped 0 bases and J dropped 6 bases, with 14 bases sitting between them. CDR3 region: CASSQDRRGIAEAFF. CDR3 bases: TGCGCCAGCAGCCAAGATCGACGGGGGATCGCTGAAGCTTTCTTT.

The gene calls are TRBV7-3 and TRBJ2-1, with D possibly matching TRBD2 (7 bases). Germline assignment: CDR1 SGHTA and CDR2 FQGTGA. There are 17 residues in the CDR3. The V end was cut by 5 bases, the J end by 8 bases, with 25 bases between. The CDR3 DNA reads TGTGCCAGCAGCCCGCTCCGCCAGACTAGCCCAGGGGATGAGCAGTTCTTC. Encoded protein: CASSPLRQTSPGDEQFF.

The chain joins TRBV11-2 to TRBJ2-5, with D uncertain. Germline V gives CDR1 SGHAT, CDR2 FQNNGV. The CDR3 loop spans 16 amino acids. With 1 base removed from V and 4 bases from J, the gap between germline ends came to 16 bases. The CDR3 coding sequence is TGTGCCAGCAGCTTAGTTTCAGGTTTTCGTTCAGAGACCCAGTACTTC. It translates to CASSLVSGFRSETQYF.

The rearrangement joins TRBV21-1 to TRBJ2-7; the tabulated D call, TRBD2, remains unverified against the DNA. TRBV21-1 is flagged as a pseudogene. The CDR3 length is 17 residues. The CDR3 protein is CASSKGEISGTGYEQYF. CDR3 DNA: TGTGCCAGCAGCAAAGGGGAAATAAGCGGGACGGGCTACGAGCAGTACTTC.

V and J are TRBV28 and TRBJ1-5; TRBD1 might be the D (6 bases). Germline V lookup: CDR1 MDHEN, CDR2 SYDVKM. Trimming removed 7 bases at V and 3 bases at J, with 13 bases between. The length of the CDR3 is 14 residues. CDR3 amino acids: CASNTQGINQPQHF. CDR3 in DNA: TGTGCCAGCAACACTCAGGGGATCAATCAGCCCCAGCATTTT.

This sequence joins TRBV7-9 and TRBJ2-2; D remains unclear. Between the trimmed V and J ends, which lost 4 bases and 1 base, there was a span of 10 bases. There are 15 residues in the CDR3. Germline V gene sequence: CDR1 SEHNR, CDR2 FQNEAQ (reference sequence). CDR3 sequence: CASSYIGGNTGELFF. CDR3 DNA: TGTGCCAGCAGCTACATCGGCGGGAACACCGGGGAGCTGTTTTTT.

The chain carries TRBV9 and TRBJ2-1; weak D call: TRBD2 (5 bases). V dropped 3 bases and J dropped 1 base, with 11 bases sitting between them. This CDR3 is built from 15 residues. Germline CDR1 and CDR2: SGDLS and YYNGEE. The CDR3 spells CASSAAGNSYNEQFF. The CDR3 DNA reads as TGTGCCAGCAGCGCCGCGGGTAATTCCTACAATGAGCAGTTCTTC. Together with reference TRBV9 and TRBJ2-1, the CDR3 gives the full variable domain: DSGVTQTPKHLITATGQRVTLRCSPRSGDLSVYWYQQSLDQGLQFLIQYYNGEERAKGNILERFSAQQFPDLHSELNLSSLELGDSALYFCASSAAGNSYNEQFFGPGTRLTVL.

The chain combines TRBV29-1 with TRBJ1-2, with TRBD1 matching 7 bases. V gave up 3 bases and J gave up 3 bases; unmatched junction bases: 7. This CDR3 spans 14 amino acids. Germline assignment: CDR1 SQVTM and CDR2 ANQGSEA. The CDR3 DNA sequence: TGCAGCGTTGAGATGGTCAGGGGGGACTATGGCTACACCTTC. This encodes CSVEMVRGDYGYTF.

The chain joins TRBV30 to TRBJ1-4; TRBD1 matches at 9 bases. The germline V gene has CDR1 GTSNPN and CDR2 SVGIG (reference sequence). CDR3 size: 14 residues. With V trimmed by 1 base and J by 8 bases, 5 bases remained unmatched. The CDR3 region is CAWSAGQGQEKLFF. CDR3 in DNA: TGTGCCTGGAGTGCGGGACAGGGACAAGAAAAACTGTTTTTT.

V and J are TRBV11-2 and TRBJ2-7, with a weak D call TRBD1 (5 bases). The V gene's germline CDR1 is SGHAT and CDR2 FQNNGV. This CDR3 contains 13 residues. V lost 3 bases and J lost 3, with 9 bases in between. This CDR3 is CASSFRQLYEQYF. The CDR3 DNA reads TGTGCCAGCAGCTTCAGACAGCTCTACGAGCAGTACTTC.

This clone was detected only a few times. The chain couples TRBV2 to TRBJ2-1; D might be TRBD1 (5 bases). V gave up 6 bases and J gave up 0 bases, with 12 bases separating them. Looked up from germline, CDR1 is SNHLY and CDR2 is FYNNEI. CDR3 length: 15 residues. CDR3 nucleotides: TGTGCCAGCAGACTCAGGGATAGCTCCTACAATGAGCAGTTCTTC. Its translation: CASRLRDSSYNEQFF.

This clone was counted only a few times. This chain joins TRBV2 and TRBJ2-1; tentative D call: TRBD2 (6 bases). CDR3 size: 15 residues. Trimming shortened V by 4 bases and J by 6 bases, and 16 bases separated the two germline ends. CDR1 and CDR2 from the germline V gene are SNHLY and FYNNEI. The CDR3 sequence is CASSVGGTSTNEQFF. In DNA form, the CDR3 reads TGTGCCAGCAGTGTTGGGGGTACTAGCACCAATGAGCAGTTCTTC.

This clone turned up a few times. Written as DNA, the CDR3 is TGTGCCAGCAGCACCTTACCTTTGCAGGGGACTGAAGCTTTCTTT. Its translation is CASSTLPLQGTEAFF. The chain joins TRBV7-9 to TRBJ1-1; weak D call: TRBD1 (6 bases). The CDR3 extends over 15 amino acids. The V and J ends lost 5 bases and 5 bases respectively, with 18 bases between them. Per the germline V gene, CDR1 is SEHNR and CDR2 is FQNEAQ (reference sequence).

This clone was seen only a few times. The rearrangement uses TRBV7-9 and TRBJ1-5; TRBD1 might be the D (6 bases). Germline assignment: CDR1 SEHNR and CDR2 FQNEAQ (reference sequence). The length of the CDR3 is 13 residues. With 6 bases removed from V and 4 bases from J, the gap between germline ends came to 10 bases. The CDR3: CASRSGANQPQHF. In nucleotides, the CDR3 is TGTGCCAGCAGATCAGGGGCAAATCAGCCCCAGCATTTT.

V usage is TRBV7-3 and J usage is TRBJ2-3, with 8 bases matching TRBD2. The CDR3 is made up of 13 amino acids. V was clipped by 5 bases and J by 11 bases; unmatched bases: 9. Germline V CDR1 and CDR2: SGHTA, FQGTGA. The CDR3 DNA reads TGTGCCAGCAGCAGTCTAGCGGGCGATGGGCAGTATTTT. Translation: CASSSLAGDGQYF.

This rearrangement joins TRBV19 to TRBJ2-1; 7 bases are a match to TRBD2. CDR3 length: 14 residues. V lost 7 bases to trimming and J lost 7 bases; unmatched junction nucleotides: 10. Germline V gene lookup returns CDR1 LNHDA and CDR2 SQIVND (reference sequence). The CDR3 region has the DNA TGTGCCAGTAAAACGGCGGGAGCGAGTAATGAGCAGTTCTTC. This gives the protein CASKTAGASNEQFF.

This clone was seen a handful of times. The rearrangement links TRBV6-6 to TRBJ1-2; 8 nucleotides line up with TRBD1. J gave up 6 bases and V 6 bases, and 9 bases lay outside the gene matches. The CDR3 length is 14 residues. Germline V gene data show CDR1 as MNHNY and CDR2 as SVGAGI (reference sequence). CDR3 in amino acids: CASRRTGIGDGYTF. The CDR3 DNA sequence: TGTGCCAGCAGAAGGACAGGGATCGGTGATGGCTACACCTTC.

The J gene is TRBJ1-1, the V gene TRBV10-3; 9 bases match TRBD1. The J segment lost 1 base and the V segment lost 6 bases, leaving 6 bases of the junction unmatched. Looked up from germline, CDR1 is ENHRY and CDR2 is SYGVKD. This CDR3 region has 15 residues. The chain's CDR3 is CAISPTDRGNTEAFF. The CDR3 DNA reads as TGTGCCATCAGCCCTACGGACAGGGGGAACACTGAAGCTTTCTTT.

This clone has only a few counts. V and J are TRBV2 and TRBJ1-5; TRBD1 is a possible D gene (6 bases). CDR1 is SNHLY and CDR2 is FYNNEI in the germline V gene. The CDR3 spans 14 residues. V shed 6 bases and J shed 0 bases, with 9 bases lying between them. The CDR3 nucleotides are TGTGCCAGCAGGGGGGCGACTAGCAATCAGCCCCAGCATTTT. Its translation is CASRGATSNQPQHF. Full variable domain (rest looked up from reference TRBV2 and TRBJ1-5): EPEVTQTPSHQVTQMGQEVILRCVPISNHLYFYWYRQILGQKVEFLVSFYNNEISEKSEIFDDQFSVERPDGSNFTLKIRSTKLEDSAMYFCASRGATSNQPQHFGDGTRLSIL.

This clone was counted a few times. CDR3 in amino acids: CASSGAAGGYNEQFF. The CDR3 nucleotides are TGTGCCAGCAGCGGAGCGGCAGGGGGGTACAATGAGCAGTTCTTC. The chain is built from TRBV7-6 and TRBJ2-1, with D possibly being TRBD1 (7 bases). Trimming took 5 bases from V and 4 from J, leaving 15 bases between them. Germline assignment: CDR1 SGHVS and CDR2 FNYEAQ. There are 15 residues in the CDR3.

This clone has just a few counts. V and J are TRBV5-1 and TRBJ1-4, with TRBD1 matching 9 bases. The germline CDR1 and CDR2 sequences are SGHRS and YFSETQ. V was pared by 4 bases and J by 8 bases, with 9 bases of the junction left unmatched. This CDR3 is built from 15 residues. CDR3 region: CASSRDRAQWEKLFF. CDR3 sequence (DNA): TGCGCCAGCAGCCGGGACAGGGCCCAATGGGAAAAACTGTTTTTT.